The T cell receptor (beta chain) described here comes from a study of cytomegalovirus exposure and HLA in healthy donors. Germline assignment: CDR1 MGHRA and CDR2 YSYEKL. This CDR3 contains 17 residues. V shed 3 bases and J 5 bases; nucleotides not matched to a gene: 12. This clone was seen only once. PCR primers comprised 60 Vbeta and 13 Jbeta primers. The assay was immunoSEQ multiplex PCR, and TCRdb's table has in-frame clones only and misses some. The sample holds 210,000 or so clones, about 88% seen once. The V and J genes are TRBV4-1 and TRBJ2-1, with 8 bases fitting TRBD1. The sequence derives from a girl aged 2-10 years in good health and CMV-seronegative. The sequenced sample was PBMCs. This CDR3 is CASSHRGQGARDNEQFF. The CDR3 coding sequence is TGCGCCAGCAGCCACCGTGGTCAGGGGGCGCGGGACAATGAGCAGTTCTTC.